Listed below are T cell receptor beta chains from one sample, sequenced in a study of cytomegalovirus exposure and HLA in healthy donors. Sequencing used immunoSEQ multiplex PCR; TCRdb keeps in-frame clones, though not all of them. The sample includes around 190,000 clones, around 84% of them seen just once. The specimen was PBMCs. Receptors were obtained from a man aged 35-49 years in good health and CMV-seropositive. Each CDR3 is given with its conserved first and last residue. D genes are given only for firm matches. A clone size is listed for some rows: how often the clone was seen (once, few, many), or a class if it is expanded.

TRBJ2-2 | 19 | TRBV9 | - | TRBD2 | TGTGCCAGCAGCGTAGCCCCGATTCAGAGCGGGGCGGGAACCGGGGAGCTGTTTTTT | CASSVAPIQSGAGTGELFF
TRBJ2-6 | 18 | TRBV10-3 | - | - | TGTGCCATCAGTGAGTCTAAGGGGCCCTCCGGGGGGGCCAACGTCCTGACTTTC | CAISESKGPSGGANVLTF
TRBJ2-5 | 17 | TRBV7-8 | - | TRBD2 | TGTGCCAGCAGCCTCGGACGGACTAGCGGGGTCGGGGAGACCCAGTACTTC | CASSLGRTSGVGETQYF
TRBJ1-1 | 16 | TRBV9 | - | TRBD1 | TGTGCCAGCAGCTGGGGACAGGGTGGAGGGAACACTGAAGCTTTCTTT | CASSWGQGGGNTEAFF
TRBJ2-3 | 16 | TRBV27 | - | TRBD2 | TGTGCCAGCAGTTTCCAGGGAGACGGGAGGACAGATACGCAGTATTTT | CASSFQGDGRTDTQYF
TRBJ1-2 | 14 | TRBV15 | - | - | TGTGCCACCAGCAGAGATAGAGGCACATATGGCTACACCTTC | CATSRDRGTYGYTF
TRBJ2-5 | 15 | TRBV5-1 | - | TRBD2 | TGCGCCAGCAGCCTTCGGACTAGCGGGTTGGAGACCCAGTACTTC | CASSLRTSGLETQYF
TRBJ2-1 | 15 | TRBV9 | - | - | TGTGCCAGCAGCGTAGGGCAGGGATTCTACAATGAGCAGTTCTTC | CASSVGQGFYNEQFF
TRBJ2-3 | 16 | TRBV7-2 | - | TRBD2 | TGTGCCAGCAGCCTGAGACTAGCGGAGGCATCAGATACGCAGTATTTT | CASSLRLAEASDTQYF
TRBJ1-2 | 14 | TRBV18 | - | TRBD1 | TGTGCCAGCTCTATGTCCCGGGACAGCTATGGCTACACCTTC | CASSMSRDSYGYTF
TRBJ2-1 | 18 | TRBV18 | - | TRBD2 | TGTGCCAGCTCACCATTTCGGACGGGACTAGCGGGGGTGGTTGAGCAGTTCTTC | CASSPFRTGLAGVVEQFF
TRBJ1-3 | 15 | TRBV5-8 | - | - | TGTGCCAGCAGCGTAGCAACGAGCTCTGGAAACACCATATATTTT | CASSVATSSGNTIYF
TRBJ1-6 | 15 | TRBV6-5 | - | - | TGTGCCAGCAGTTACCGCAGGGAGGGGGGTTCACCCCTCCACTTT | CASSYRREGGSPLHF
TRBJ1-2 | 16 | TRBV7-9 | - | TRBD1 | TGTTCCGGCAGCCGGACAGGGGCCTCCCCTAACTATGGCTACACCTTC | CSGSRTGASPNYGYTF
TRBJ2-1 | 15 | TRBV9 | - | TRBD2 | TGTGCCAGCAGCGCTCATTCCGGGACTATCAAGGAGCAGTTCTTC | CASSAHSGTIKEQFF
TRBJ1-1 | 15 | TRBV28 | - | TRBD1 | TGTGCCAGCCCTGGGAGAGGGACAGGGGGTTCTGAAGCTTTCTTT | CASPGRGTGGSEAFF
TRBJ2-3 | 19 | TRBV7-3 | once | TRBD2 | TGTGCCAGCAGCTTAACCGGGGTGTCTAGCGGGGATCTCACAGATACGCAGTATTTT | CASSLTGVSSGDLTDTQYF